This T cell receptor (beta chain) was documented in a study of T cells in Graves' hyperthyroidism and ophthalmopathy. Study conclusions and caveats: Clonotypes that were expanded in thyroid above 0.001 mostly appeared in blood too.

Every diagnosis used clinical symptoms, serum thyroxine and TRAb, thyroid ultrasound and orbital computed tomography. TCR beta CDR3 region amplification was performed from RNA transcripts. Using the HTBI primer set, a first-round RT-PCR was run on the TCR CDR3. TCRdb recomputed calls from the multiplex PCR reads with MiXCR, one row per CDR3 protein. Of a few hundred thousand distinct CDR3 sequences listed, about 18% are singletons. The V and J ends lost 3 bases and 0 bases respectively, with 14 bases between them. Germline V gene data show CDR1 as MGHRA and CDR2 as YSYEKL. CDR3 length equals 16 residues. About this clonotype itself: Its target is unknown.

Sequences were obtained from blood. The V and J genes are TRBV4-1 and TRBJ1-2; D remains ambiguous. This receptor was taken from a man younger than 35 with Graves' ophthalmopathy. As DNA, the CDR3 is TGCGCCAGCAGCCAGGCCCTGACGATGACTAACTATGGCTACACCTTC. Protein: CASSQALTMTNYGYTF.